Listed below are T cell receptor beta chains from one sample, sequenced in a study of blood T cell repertoires in COVID-19. The method was immunoSEQ multiplex PCR; TCRdb's version includes in-frame clones alone and lacks a portion of them. The sample has 400,000 to 450,000 clones, more than 80% seen once. Sequencing was done on a sample of peripheral blood. The receptors stem from a woman aged 25 to 45 with active or convalescent COVID-19. Each CDR3 is given with its conserved first and last residue. The D gene is left open where the match is weak. Size tells how often a clone was seen (once, few, many) or the class of an expanded clone, and some rows leave it out.

cdr3_aa: CASSPGQGIRKLFF; cdr3_nt: TGTGCCAGCAGTCCAGGACAGGGAATTCGGAAACTGTTTTTT; clone_size: .; j_call: TRBJ1-4; d_call: TRBD1; cdr3_length: 14; v_call: TRBV3-1/TRBV3-2
cdr3_aa: CASSLLLSEAWGTDTQYF; cdr3_nt: TGCGCCAGCAGCTTGTTGTTGTCCGAAGCGTGGGGCACAGATACGCAGTATTTT; clone_size: .; j_call: TRBJ2-3; d_call: .; cdr3_length: 18; v_call: TRBV5-1
cdr3_aa: CASSGSLSNQPQHF; cdr3_nt: TGTGCCAGCTCAGGCAGTTTAAGCAATCAGCCCCAGCATTTT; clone_size: .; j_call: TRBJ1-5; d_call: .; cdr3_length: 14; v_call: TRBV18
cdr3_aa: CTSSQGALAGTADTQYF; cdr3_nt: TGCACCAGCAGCCAGGGGGCTTTAGCGGGAACGGCAGATACGCAGTATTTT; clone_size: once; j_call: TRBJ2-3; d_call: .; cdr3_length: 17; v_call: TRBV1
cdr3_aa: CASSPLQGKYEQYF; cdr3_nt: TGTGCCAGCAGTCCCCTCCAGGGTAAATACGAGCAGTACTTC; clone_size: .; j_call: TRBJ2-7; d_call: .; cdr3_length: 14; v_call: TRBV27
cdr3_aa: CASSQRGLYNEQFF; cdr3_nt: TGCGCCAGCAGCCAGCGGGGATTGTACAATGAGCAGTTCTTC; clone_size: .; j_call: TRBJ2-1; d_call: .; cdr3_length: 14; v_call: TRBV4-1
cdr3_aa: CASSLRNTDTQYF; cdr3_nt: TGTGCCAGCAGCCTAAGAAACACAGATACGCAGTATTTT; clone_size: once; j_call: TRBJ2-3; d_call: .; cdr3_length: 13; v_call: TRBV7-9
cdr3_aa: CASSYGQASYGYTF; cdr3_nt: TGTGCCAGCAGCTATGGACAGGCCAGCTATGGCTACACCTTC; clone_size: .; j_call: TRBJ1-2; d_call: TRBD1; cdr3_length: 14; v_call: TRBV5-5
cdr3_aa: CASSRGTSGRATETQYF; cdr3_nt: TGCGCCAGCAGCCGGGGGACTAGCGGGAGGGCCACGGAGACCCAGTACTTC; clone_size: once; j_call: TRBJ2-5; d_call: TRBD2; cdr3_length: 17; v_call: TRBV5-1
cdr3_aa: CASSQASGTGSYEQYF; cdr3_nt: TGCGCCAGCAGCCAAGCATCCGGGACTGGCTCCTACGAGCAGTACTTC; clone_size: .; j_call: TRBJ2-7; d_call: .; cdr3_length: 16; v_call: TRBV4-1
cdr3_aa: CAGQWGPTDTQYF; cdr3_nt: TGTGCCGGACAGTGGGGGCCTACAGATACGCAGTATTTT; clone_size: .; j_call: TRBJ2-3; d_call: .; cdr3_length: 13; v_call: TRBV2
cdr3_aa: CASSLNPPFTDLLETQYF; cdr3_nt: TGTGCCAGCAGCTTAAACCCCCCCTTTACAGATTTATTAGAGACCCAGTACTTC; clone_size: .; j_call: TRBJ2-5; d_call: .; cdr3_length: 18; v_call: TRBV7-9
cdr3_aa: CASSEYLTGDYTEAFF; cdr3_nt: TGTGCCAGCAGTGAATACCTGACAGGGGACTACACTGAAGCTTTCTTT; clone_size: .; j_call: TRBJ1-1; d_call: TRBD1; cdr3_length: 16; v_call: TRBV25-1
cdr3_aa: CASSPLAITGELFF; cdr3_nt: TGTGCCAGCAGTCCACTAGCGATCACCGGGGAGCTGTTTTTT; clone_size: .; j_call: TRBJ2-2; d_call: TRBD2; cdr3_length: 14; v_call: TRBV27
cdr3_aa: CASSIGPRQGNSPLHF; cdr3_nt: TGTGCCAGTAGTATTGGGCCAAGACAGGGTAATTCACCCCTCCACTTT; clone_size: .; j_call: TRBJ1-6; d_call: TRBD1; cdr3_length: 16; v_call: TRBV19
cdr3_aa: CASSYRPGLGLEQFF; cdr3_nt: TGTGCCAGCAGTTACCGCCCGGGACTAGGACTTGAGCAGTTCTTC; clone_size: few; j_call: TRBJ2-1; d_call: TRBD2; cdr3_length: 15; v_call: TRBV6-5
cdr3_aa: CASAGTYEQYF; cdr3_nt: TGTGCCAGCGCAGGGACCTACGAGCAGTACTTC; clone_size: .; j_call: TRBJ2-7; d_call: .; cdr3_length: 11; v_call: TRBV2
cdr3_aa: CASSTWSGDYNEQFF; cdr3_nt: TGTGCCAGCAGCACGTGGTCGGGGGACTACAATGAGCAGTTCTTC; clone_size: .; j_call: TRBJ2-1; d_call: .; cdr3_length: 15; v_call: TRBV7-9
cdr3_aa: CASSQEALRPEGGWYEQYF; cdr3_nt: TGCGCCAGCAGCCAAGAGGCCCTTCGTCCGGAAGGGGGCTGGTACGAGCAGTACTTC; clone_size: .; j_call: TRBJ2-7; d_call: TRBD1; cdr3_length: 19; v_call: TRBV4-1
cdr3_aa: CASSHPPGQVLNEQFF; cdr3_nt: TGTGCCAGCAGTCACCCCCCGGGACAGGTTCTTAATGAGCAGTTCTTC; clone_size: .; j_call: TRBJ2-1; d_call: TRBD1; cdr3_length: 16; v_call: TRBV27
cdr3_aa: CASSMTSGSADTQYF; cdr3_nt: TGTGCCAGCAGCATGACTAGCGGGAGTGCAGATACGCAGTATTTT; clone_size: .; j_call: TRBJ2-3; d_call: TRBD2; cdr3_length: 15; v_call: TRBV27
cdr3_aa: CASSSLDSGGRTEAFF; cdr3_nt: TGTGCCAGCAGCTCTCTCGATTCTGGAGGGAGGACTGAAGCTTTCTTT; clone_size: .; j_call: TRBJ1-1; d_call: .; cdr3_length: 16; v_call: TRBV7-9
cdr3_aa: CASSAGTAKNTEAFF; cdr3_nt: TGTGCCAGCAGTGCCGGGACAGCGAAGAACACTGAAGCTTTCTTT; clone_size: .; j_call: TRBJ1-1; d_call: TRBD1; cdr3_length: 15; v_call: TRBV2
cdr3_aa: CASSWGGNYEQYF; cdr3_nt: TGCGCCAGCAGCTGGGGGGGCAACTACGAGCAGTACTTC; clone_size: .; j_call: TRBJ2-7; d_call: .; cdr3_length: 13; v_call: TRBV5-1
cdr3_aa: CASSHQGAFSYNEQFF; cdr3_nt: TGCGCCAGCAGCCACCAGGGGGCGTTCTCCTACAATGAGCAGTTCTTC; clone_size: .; j_call: TRBJ2-1; d_call: TRBD1; cdr3_length: 16; v_call: TRBV4-1
cdr3_aa: CASSPGTSSQPQHF; cdr3_nt: TGTGCCAGCTCACCAGGGACATCCAGTCAGCCCCAGCATTTT; clone_size: .; j_call: TRBJ1-5; d_call: .; cdr3_length: 14; v_call: TRBV18
cdr3_aa: CASSIITGTAEETQYF; cdr3_nt: TGTGCCAGTAGTATCATTACCGGGACAGCAGAAGAGACCCAGTACTTC; clone_size: .; j_call: TRBJ2-5; d_call: TRBD1; cdr3_length: 16; v_call: TRBV19
cdr3_aa: CSVGHRTGEGYTF; cdr3_nt: TGCAGCGTTGGGCACAGGACAGGGGAAGGCTACACCTTC; clone_size: .; j_call: TRBJ1-2; d_call: TRBD1; cdr3_length: 13; v_call: TRBV29-1
cdr3_aa: CASSPGYTEAFF; cdr3_nt: TGTGCCAGTAGCCCAGGGTACACTGAAGCTTTCTTT; clone_size: few; j_call: TRBJ1-1; d_call: .; cdr3_length: 12; v_call: TRBV19
cdr3_aa: CASTGAKVNQPQHF; cdr3_nt: TGTGCCAGCACTGGGGCTAAGGTCAATCAGCCCCAGCATTTT; clone_size: .; j_call: TRBJ1-5; d_call: .; cdr3_length: 14; v_call: TRBV2
cdr3_aa: CASRDISYRDKQPQHF; cdr3_nt: TGTGCCAGTAGGGACATCAGTTACAGGGACAAGCAGCCCCAGCATTTT; clone_size: few; j_call: TRBJ1-5; d_call: .; cdr3_length: 16; v_call: TRBV19
cdr3_aa: CASSQGAGGSYGYTF; cdr3_nt: TGCGCCAGCAGCCAAGGGGCAGGGGGCAGCTATGGCTACACCTTC; clone_size: .; j_call: TRBJ1-2; d_call: TRBD1; cdr3_length: 15; v_call: TRBV4-1
cdr3_aa: CASSLVGDYEQYF; cdr3_nt: TGTGCCAGCAGCTTAGTCGGGGACTACGAGCAGTACTTC; clone_size: .; j_call: TRBJ2-7; d_call: .; cdr3_length: 13; v_call: TRBV7-9
cdr3_aa: CASSQARGNEQFF; cdr3_nt: TGTGCCAGCAGTCAAGCCAGGGGCAATGAGCAGTTCTTC; clone_size: .; j_call: TRBJ2-1; d_call: .; cdr3_length: 13; v_call: TRBV6-1
cdr3_aa: CASSESPLGGYTF; cdr3_nt: TGTGCCAGCAGTGAATCTCCCCTCGGTGGCTACACCTTC; clone_size: .; j_call: TRBJ1-2; d_call: .; cdr3_length: 13; v_call: TRBV2
cdr3_aa: CASSQRDRHYTF; cdr3_nt: TGTGCCAGCAGCCAGCGAGACAGACACTACACCTTC; clone_size: .; j_call: TRBJ1-2; d_call: .; cdr3_length: 12; v_call: TRBV3-1/TRBV3-2
cdr3_aa: CAISETSGIETQYF; cdr3_nt: TGTGCCATCAGTGAGACTAGTGGGATTGAGACCCAGTACTTC; clone_size: .; j_call: TRBJ2-5; d_call: .; cdr3_length: 14; v_call: TRBV10-3
cdr3_aa: CASSLTAGAYNEQFF; cdr3_nt: TGTGCCAGCAGTTTAACAGCGGGAGCCTACAATGAGCAGTTCTTC; clone_size: .; j_call: TRBJ2-1; d_call: TRBD2; cdr3_length: 15; v_call: TRBV27
cdr3_aa: CAGEGGPTNGYTF; cdr3_nt: TGTGCCGGGGAGGGTGGGCCAACCAATGGCTACACCTTC; clone_size: .; j_call: TRBJ1-2; d_call: .; cdr3_length: 13; v_call: TRBV2
cdr3_aa: CASSSGSDTQYF; cdr3_nt: TGTGCCAGCAGTTCAGGGTCAGATACGCAGTATTTT; clone_size: .; j_call: TRBJ2-3; d_call: .; cdr3_length: 12; v_call: TRBV7-9
cdr3_aa: CATSIGSSCLSTMNTEAFF; cdr3_nt: TGTGCCACCAGTATCGGGTCATCGTGTCTCTCTACGATGAACACTGAAGCTTTCTTT; clone_size: few; j_call: TRBJ1-1; d_call: .; cdr3_length: 19; v_call: TRBV24-1
cdr3_aa: CASRAGASTEAFF; cdr3_nt: TGTGCCAGCCGGGCAGGGGCCAGTACTGAAGCTTTCTTT; clone_size: .; j_call: TRBJ1-1; d_call: .; cdr3_length: 13; v_call: TRBV2
cdr3_aa: CASRAPVGGLAVPYNEQFF; cdr3_nt: TGTGCAAGTCGCGCCCCGGTGGGCGGCTTAGCGGTTCCCTACAATGAGCAGTTCTTC; clone_size: .; j_call: TRBJ2-1; d_call: .; cdr3_length: 19; v_call: TRBV12-2
cdr3_aa: CASSLVGTSGRFPEQYF; cdr3_nt: TGCGCCAGCAGCTTGGTTGGGACTAGCGGGAGATTCCCCGAGCAGTACTTC; clone_size: few; j_call: TRBJ2-7; d_call: TRBD2; cdr3_length: 17; v_call: TRBV5-1
cdr3_aa: CASSSRDRGNTIYF; cdr3_nt: TGTGCCAGCAGCTCCCGGGACAGAGGAAACACCATATATTTT; clone_size: .; j_call: TRBJ1-3; d_call: TRBD1; cdr3_length: 14; v_call: TRBV11-2
cdr3_aa: CASSLGSKTEAFF; cdr3_nt: TGTGCCAGCAGCTTAGGGAGTAAGACTGAAGCTTTCTTT; clone_size: .; j_call: TRBJ1-1; d_call: .; cdr3_length: 13; v_call: TRBV7-9
cdr3_aa: CASSRPLDRAYEQFF; cdr3_nt: TGTGCCAGCAGCCGCCCGCTGGACAGGGCCTATGAGCAGTTCTTC; clone_size: .; j_call: TRBJ2-1; d_call: TRBD1; cdr3_length: 15; v_call: TRBV5-6